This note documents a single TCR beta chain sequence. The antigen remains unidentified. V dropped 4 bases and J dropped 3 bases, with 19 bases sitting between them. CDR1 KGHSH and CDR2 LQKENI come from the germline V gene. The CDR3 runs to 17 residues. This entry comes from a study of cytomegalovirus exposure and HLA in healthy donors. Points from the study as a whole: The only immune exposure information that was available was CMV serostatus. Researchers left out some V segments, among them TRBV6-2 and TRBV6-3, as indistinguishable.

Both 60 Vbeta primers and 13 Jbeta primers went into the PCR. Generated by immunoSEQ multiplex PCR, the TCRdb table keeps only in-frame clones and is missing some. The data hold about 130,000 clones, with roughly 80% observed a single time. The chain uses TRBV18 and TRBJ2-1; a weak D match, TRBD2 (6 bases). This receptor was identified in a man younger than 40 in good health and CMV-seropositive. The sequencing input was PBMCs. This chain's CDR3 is CASSRVVAARGYNEQFF. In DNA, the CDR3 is TGTGCCAGCTCACGAGTTGTAGCGGCCCGGGGCTACAATGAGCAGTTCTTC.